This TCR beta chain was identified during a study of CD8+CD57+ T cells in acquired aplastic anemia. Whole-study context: Roughly 3.2 ug was the average amount of DNA from sorted CD4+ and CD8+ cells.

With respect to this clonotype: The antigen remains unidentified.

Notes on the study in general: Around 29 CD8+ CDR3 sequences were shared between patients and controls. Any difference that existed in CD8+ Simpson's diversity between patients and controls was not significant.

Genomic DNA was employed as the template in profiling TCR beta VDJ and CDR3. TCRdb passed the reads through MiXCR, listing each CDR3 protein once. Among under 200,000 distinct CDR3 sequences listed, around 40% were seen once. Sequenced input: sorted CD4+, CD8+, or CD8+CD57+ T cells (not recorded which) from PBMCs. The sequence was collected from a human donor in good health.

The CDR3 coding sequence is TGTGCCAGTGATGCGTGGACGGGAGGCTACACCTTC. Amino acid sequence: CASDAWTGGYTF. V usage is TRBV19 and J usage is TRBJ1-2; unclear D gene. This CDR3 spans 12 amino acids. Trimming shortened V by 8 bases and J by 8 bases, and 15 bases separated the two germline ends. Germline assignment: CDR1 LNHDA and CDR2 SQIVND (reference sequence).